Listed below are T cell receptor beta chains from one sample, sequenced in a study of cytomegalovirus exposure and HLA in healthy donors. Sequencing was performed with immunoSEQ multiplex PCR; in TCRdb, only in-frame clones are kept and a portion is missing. Seen here are about 130,000 clones, approximately 83% observed once, and the top ten hold approximately 3.5%. The material sequenced was PBMCs. The receptors stem from a woman aged 35 to 49 in good health and CMV-seropositive. Each CDR3 is given with its conserved first and last residue. The order of the fields is V gene, D gene, CDR3 length, J gene, clone size, CDR3 protein, CDR3 DNA. A D gene is named only where the DNA matches it firmly. Clone size appears in some rows only: once, few, many, or a class for an expanded clone.

TRBV29-1	TRBD2	16	TRBJ2-3	.	CSAPGLAGGPTDTQYF	TGCAGCGCCCCGGGACTAGCGGGAGGGCCCACAGATACGCAGTATTTT
TRBV28	.	12	TRBJ1-1	once	CASSLSYTEAFF	TGTGCCAGCAGTTTGAGCTACACTGAAGCTTTCTTT
TRBV28	TRBD1	14	TRBJ1-1	.	CASQGTGGTLKLFF	TGTGCCAGTCAGGGGACAGGGGGAACACTGAAGCTTTTCTTT
TRBV30	TRBD1	13	TRBJ2-7	few	CAWSPTGFNEQYF	TGTGCCTGGAGTCCGACAGGGTTCAACGAGCAGTACTTC
TRBV11-2	.	15	TRBJ1-2	.	CASSLEPGTVYGYTF	TGTGCCAGCAGCTTAGAACCAGGGACTGTATATGGCTACACCTTC
TRBV6-4	TRBD2	15	TRBJ2-3	once	CASSDSSGVTDTQYF	TGTGCCAGCAGTGACTCTAGCGGGGTGACAGATACGCAGTATTTT
TRBV19	.	13	TRBJ1-1	.	CASSMGQNTEAFF	TGTGCCAGTAGTATGGGACAGAACACTGAAGCTTTCTTT
TRBV7-9	TRBD2	17	TRBJ2-3	.	CASSSELLASSTDTQYF	TGTGCCAGCAGCTCGGAACTACTAGCGTCTAGCACAGATACGCAGTATTTT
TRBV9	.	16	TRBJ1-1	once	CASSLPEGTLNTEAFF	TGTGCCAGCAGTCTACCCGAAGGGACTTTGAACACTGAAGCTTTCTTT
TRBV30	.	14	TRBJ1-2	.	CAWRSSQAAPGYTF	TGTGCCTGGAGATCGTCACAGGCGGCACCTGGCTACACCTTC
TRBV19	.	15	TRBJ2-5	few	CASRMGMGLLETQYF	TGTGCCAGTAGAATGGGTATGGGGCTATTAGAGACCCAGTACTTC
TRBV19	.	14	TRBJ2-3	.	CASSIPFEADTQYF	TGTGCCAGTAGTATACCCTTCGAGGCAGATACGCAGTATTTT
TRBV7-8	.	13	TRBJ1-1	few	CASSFRGKEEAFF	TGTGCCAGCAGCTTCAGGGGTAAGGAAGAAGCTTTCTTT
TRBV7-9	TRBD1	14	TRBJ1-2	.	CASSSGQGPYGYTF	TGCGCCAGCAGCTCCGGACAGGGTCCCTATGGCTACACCTTC
TRBV4-1	TRBD2	16	TRBJ2-3	.	CASSPRLAGSTDTQYF	TGCGCCAGCAGCCCGAGACTAGCGGGAAGCACAGATACGCAGTATTTT
TRBV9	TRBD2	16	TRBJ2-1	.	CASSAILAGAYNEQFF	TGTGCCAGCAGCGCTATACTAGCGGGAGCCTACAATGAGCAGTTCTTC
TRBV7-6	TRBD1	18	TRBJ2-7	.	CASSLPRQGGIPSYEQYF	TGTGCCAGCAGCTTGCCCCGACAGGGCGGAATTCCGTCCTACGAGCAGTACTTC
TRBV5-1	.	14	TRBJ2-7	.	CASSLRYSSYEQYF	TGCGCCAGCAGCTTGAGGTACAGCTCCTACGAGCAGTACTTC
TRBV5-6	.	13	TRBJ2-7	.	CASSLGAWHEQYF	TGTGCCAGCAGCTTGGGGGCATGGCACGAGCAGTACTTC
TRBV30	TRBD1	13	TRBJ1-2	few	CAQAGTGHYGYTF	TGTGCCCAAGCCGGGACAGGGCACTATGGCTACACCTTC
TRBV30	TRBD1	14	TRBJ1-1	once	CAWGPRGLNTEAFF	TGTGCCTGGGGACCCAGGGGGCTGAACACTGAAGCTTTCTTT
TRBV4-1	.	14	TRBJ2-1	.	CASSPLGAFHEQFF	TGCGCCAGCAGTCCGCTAGGGGCCTTCCATGAGCAGTTCTTC
TRBV9	.	14	TRBJ2-2	.	CASSVHRVTGELFF	TGTGCCAGCAGCGTTCACAGGGTCACCGGGGAGCTGTTTTTT
TRBV7-7	.	13	TRBJ1-5	.	CASSLDRDQPQHF	TGTGCTAGCAGTCTTGACAGAGATCAGCCCCAGCATTTT
TRBV5-1	.	15	TRBJ1-1	.	CASSWLGADNTEAFF	TGCGCCAGCAGCTGGCTCGGAGCAGATAACACTGAAGCTTTCTTT
TRBV28	TRBD2	17	TRBJ2-1	.	CASYPGLAGKSYNEQFF	TGTGCCAGCTATCCGGGACTAGCGGGAAAGTCCTACAATGAGCAGTTCTTC
TRBV28	.	15	TRBJ2-1	.	CASSSRTAIYNEQFF	TGTGCCAGCAGTTCCCGGACAGCCATCTACAATGAGCAGTTCTTC
TRBV5-1	.	15	TRBJ2-7	once	CASSTGILSSYEQYF	TGCGCCAGCAGCACCGGGATTTTAAGCTCCTACGAGCAGTACTTC
TRBV5-4	.	14	TRBJ1-1	.	CASRLQGTNTEAFF	TGTGCCAGCAGATTACAGGGCACGAACACTGAAGCTTTCTTT
TRBV9	TRBD2	18	TRBJ2-1	few	CASSVGGLAGNSYNEQFF	TGTGCCAGCAGCGTAGGAGGACTAGCGGGGAACTCCTACAATGAGCAGTTCTTC
TRBV28	.	14	TRBJ2-7	few	CASRRTTSSYEQYF	TGTGCCAGCAGGAGGACTACGAGCTCCTACGAGCAGTACTTC
TRBV5-1	.	16	TRBJ2-2	.	CASRPSGRTNTGELFF	TGCGCCAGCAGACCCAGCGGCAGGACGAACACCGGGGAGCTGTTTTTT
TRBV30	.	14	TRBJ2-7	.	CAWNIADRDYEQYF	TGTGCCTGGAATATCGCAGATCGGGATTACGAGCAGTACTTC
TRBV5-1	TRBD1	15	TRBJ2-3	.	CASSSGQGITDTQYF	TGCGCCAGCAGCTCAGGACAGGGGATCACAGATACGCAGTATTTT
TRBV6-4	TRBD2	15	TRBJ2-3	few	CASSRTSGSSDTQYF	TGTGCCAGCAGTCGGACTAGCGGGAGCTCGGATACGCAGTATTTT
TRBV6-5	TRBD1	14	TRBJ1-1	.	CASIKWDSNTEAFF	TGTGCCAGCATTAAATGGGACAGTAACACTGAAGCTTTCTTT
TRBV5-1	TRBD1	14	TRBJ1-1	few	CASSPDRVNTEAFF	TGCGCCAGCAGCCCGGACAGGGTGAACACTGAAGCTTTCTTT
TRBV5-1	.	16	TRBJ2-3	.	CASSLVVSRYTDTQYF	TGCGCCAGCAGCTTGGTGGTCTCGCGATACACAGATACGCAGTATTTT
TRBV6-5	TRBD2	15	TRBJ2-2	few	CASSPSSGNTGELFF	TGTGCCAGCAGTCCGTCTAGCGGGAACACCGGGGAGCTGTTTTTT
TRBV7-2	TRBD1	13	TRBJ2-7	.	CASSWTGIYEQYF	TGTGCCAGCAGCTGGACAGGGATCTACGAGCAGTACTTC
TRBV6-5	TRBD1	13	TRBJ1-2	.	CASKRTGGLGYTF	TGTGCCAGCAAACGGACAGGGGGCCTTGGCTACACCTTC
TRBV9	.	12	TRBJ1-1	.	CASGGIDTEAFF	TGTGCCAGCGGGGGGATCGACACTGAAGCTTTCTTT
TRBV14	TRBD2	19	TRBJ2-1	.	CASSQLPGASGRGYNEQFF	TGTGCCAGCAGCCAACTACCCGGGGCTAGCGGGAGAGGGTACAATGAGCAGTTCTTC
TRBV28	TRBD1	16	TRBJ2-7	.	CASSPLSGQAAYEQYF	TGTGCCAGCAGTCCACTATCTGGACAGGCCGCCTACGAGCAGTACTTC
TRBV19	.	14	TRBJ1-1	.	CASRRLDGNTEAFF	TGTGCCAGTAGACGACTGGATGGGAACACTGAAGCTTTCTTT
TRBV19	TRBD1	14	TRBJ1-5	once	CASSRDRVDQPQHF	TGTGCCAGTAGTAGAGACAGGGTAGATCAGCCCCAGCATTTT
TRBV28	TRBD2	16	TRBJ2-3	.	CASSSPAGETTDTQYF	TGTGCCAGCAGTTCGCCAGCGGGAGAAACCACAGATACGCAGTATTTT
TRBV30	.	16	TRBJ1-5	few	CAWSVRRSGVDQPQHF	TGTGCCTGGAGTGTACGAAGGTCAGGGGTAGATCAGCCCCAGCATTTT
TRBV28	TRBD1	16	TRBJ1-5	few	CASSATTGGQNQPQHF	TGTGCCAGCAGTGCCACGACAGGGGGACAAAATCAGCCCCAGCATTTT
TRBV9	TRBD2	18	TRBJ2-1	.	CASSVATALAGAYNEQFF	TGTGCCAGCAGCGTAGCTACAGCCCTAGCGGGAGCCTACAATGAGCAGTTCTTC
TRBV5-6	.	14	TRBJ2-6	few	CASFATTGANVLTF	TGTGCTTCGTTTGCTACTACTGGGGCCAACGTCCTGACTTTC
TRBV30	TRBD1	14	TRBJ2-7	.	CAWGRGQGGYEQYF	TGTGCCTGGGGAAGGGGACAGGGTGGATACGAGCAGTACTTC